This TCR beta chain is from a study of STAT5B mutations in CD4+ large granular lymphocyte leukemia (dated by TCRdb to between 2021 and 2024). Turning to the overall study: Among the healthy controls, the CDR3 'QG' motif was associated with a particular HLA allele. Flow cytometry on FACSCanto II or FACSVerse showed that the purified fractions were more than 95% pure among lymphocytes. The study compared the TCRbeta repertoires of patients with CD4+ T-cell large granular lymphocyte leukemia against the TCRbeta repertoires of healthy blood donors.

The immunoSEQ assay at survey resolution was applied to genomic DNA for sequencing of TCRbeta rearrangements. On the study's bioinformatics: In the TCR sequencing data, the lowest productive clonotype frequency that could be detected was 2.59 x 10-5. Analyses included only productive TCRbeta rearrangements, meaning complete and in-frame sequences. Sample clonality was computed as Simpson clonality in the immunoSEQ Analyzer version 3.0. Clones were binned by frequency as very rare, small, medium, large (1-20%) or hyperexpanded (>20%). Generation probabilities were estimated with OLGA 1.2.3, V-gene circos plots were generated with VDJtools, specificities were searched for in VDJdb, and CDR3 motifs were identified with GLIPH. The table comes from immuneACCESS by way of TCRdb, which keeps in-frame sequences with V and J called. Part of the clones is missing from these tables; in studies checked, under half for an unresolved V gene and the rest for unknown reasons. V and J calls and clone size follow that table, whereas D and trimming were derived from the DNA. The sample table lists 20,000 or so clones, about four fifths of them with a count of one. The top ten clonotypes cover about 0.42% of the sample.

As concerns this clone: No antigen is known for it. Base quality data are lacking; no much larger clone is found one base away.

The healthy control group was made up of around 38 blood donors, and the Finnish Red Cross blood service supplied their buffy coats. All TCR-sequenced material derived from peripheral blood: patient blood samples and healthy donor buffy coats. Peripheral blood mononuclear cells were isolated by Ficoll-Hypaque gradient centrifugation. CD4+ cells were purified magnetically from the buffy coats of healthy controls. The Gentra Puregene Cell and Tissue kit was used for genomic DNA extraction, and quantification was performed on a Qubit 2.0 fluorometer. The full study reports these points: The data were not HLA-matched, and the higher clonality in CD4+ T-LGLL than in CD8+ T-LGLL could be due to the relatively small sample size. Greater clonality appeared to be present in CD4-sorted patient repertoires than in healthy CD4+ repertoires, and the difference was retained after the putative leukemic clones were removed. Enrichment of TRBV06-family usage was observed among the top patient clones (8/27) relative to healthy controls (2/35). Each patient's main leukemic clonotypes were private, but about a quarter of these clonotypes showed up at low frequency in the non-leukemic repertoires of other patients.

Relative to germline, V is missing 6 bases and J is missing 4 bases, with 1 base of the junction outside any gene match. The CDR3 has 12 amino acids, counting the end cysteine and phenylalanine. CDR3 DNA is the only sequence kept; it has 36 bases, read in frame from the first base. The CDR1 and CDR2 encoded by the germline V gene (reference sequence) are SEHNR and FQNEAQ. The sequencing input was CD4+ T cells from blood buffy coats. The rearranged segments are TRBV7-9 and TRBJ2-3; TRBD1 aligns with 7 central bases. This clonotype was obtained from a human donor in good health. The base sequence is TGTGCCAGCAGGACAGGGCCAGATACGCAGTATTTT. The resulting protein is CASRTGPDTQYF.